This T cell receptor (beta chain) stems from a study of CD8 T cells in ankylosing spondylitis. Study-level points and caveats: Within ankylosing spondylitis blood, a TCR beta motif made up of seven or eight highly homologous variants appeared to be characteristic.

TCRdb ran MiXCR on the 5' RACE reads and lists one entry per CDR3 protein. The sample carries some 200,000 distinct CDR3 sequences, approximately 7.4% recorded once. This clonotype was seen ten or more times. The antigen is not known. This CDR3 is built from 12 residues. Germline CDR1 is SQVTM and CDR2 is ANQGSEA. Trimming shortened V by 5 bases and J by 4 bases, and 12 bases separated the two germline ends. The chain recombines TRBV29-1 with TRBJ2-7; D possibly corresponds to TRBD2 (5 bases). The sample taken for sequencing was blood, either unsorted or a sorted T cell fraction (not recorded which). The sequence came from a male donor with ankylosing spondylitis. The CDR3: CSVPGLAYEQYF. DNA for the CDR3: TGCAGCGTTCCGGGGTTGGCTTACGAGCAGTACTTC.